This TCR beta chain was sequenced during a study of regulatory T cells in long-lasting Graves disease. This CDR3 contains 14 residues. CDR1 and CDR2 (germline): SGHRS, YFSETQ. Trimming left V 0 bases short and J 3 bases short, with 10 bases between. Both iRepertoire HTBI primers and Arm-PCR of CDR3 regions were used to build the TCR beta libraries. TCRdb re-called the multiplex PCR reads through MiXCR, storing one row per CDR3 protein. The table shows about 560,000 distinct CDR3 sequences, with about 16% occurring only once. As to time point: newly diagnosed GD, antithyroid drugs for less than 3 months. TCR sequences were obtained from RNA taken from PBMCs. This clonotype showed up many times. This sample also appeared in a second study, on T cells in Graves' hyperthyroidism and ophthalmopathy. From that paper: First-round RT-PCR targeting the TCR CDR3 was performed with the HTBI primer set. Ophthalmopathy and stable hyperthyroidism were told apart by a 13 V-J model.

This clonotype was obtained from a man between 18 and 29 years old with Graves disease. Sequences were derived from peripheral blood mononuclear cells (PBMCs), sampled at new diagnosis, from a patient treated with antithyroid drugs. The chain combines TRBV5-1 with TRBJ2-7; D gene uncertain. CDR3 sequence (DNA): TGCGCCAGCAGCTTGGGTGAGAATTTCTACGAGCAGTACTTC. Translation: CASSLGENFYEQYF.